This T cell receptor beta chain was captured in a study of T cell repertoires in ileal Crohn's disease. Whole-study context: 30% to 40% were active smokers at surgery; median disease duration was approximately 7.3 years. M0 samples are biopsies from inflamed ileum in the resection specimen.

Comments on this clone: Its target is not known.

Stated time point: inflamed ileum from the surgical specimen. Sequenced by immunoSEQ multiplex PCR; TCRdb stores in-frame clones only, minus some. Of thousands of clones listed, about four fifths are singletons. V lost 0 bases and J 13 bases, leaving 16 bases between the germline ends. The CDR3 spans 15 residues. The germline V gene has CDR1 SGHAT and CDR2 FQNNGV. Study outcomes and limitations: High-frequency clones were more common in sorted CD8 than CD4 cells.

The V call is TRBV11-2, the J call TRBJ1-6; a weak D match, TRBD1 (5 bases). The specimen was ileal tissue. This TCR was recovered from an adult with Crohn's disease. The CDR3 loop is CASSLERLVGTPLHF. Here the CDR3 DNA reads TGTGCCAGCAGCTTAGAGAGGCTAGTAGGGACCCCCCTCCACTTT.